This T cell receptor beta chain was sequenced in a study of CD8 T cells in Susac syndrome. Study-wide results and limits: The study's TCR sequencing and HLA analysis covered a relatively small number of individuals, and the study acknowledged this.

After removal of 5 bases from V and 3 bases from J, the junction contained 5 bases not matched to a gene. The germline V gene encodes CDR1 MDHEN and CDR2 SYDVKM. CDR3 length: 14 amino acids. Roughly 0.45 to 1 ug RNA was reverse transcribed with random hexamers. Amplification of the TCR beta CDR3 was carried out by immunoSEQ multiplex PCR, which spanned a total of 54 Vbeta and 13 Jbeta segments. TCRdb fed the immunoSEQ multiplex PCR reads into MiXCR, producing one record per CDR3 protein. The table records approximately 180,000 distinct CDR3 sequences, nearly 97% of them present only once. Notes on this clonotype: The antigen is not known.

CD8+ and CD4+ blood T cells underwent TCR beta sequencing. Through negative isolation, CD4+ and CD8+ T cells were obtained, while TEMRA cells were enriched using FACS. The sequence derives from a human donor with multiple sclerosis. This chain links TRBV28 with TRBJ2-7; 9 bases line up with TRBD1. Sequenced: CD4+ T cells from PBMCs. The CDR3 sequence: CASSASDRGYEQYF. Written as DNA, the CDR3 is TGTGCCAGCAGTGCCTCGGACAGGGGCTACGAGCAGTACTTC.